This TCR beta chain appears in the sequencing data of a study of response to subunit inactivated influenza vaccine. CDR1 and CDR2 (germline): SGHRS, YFSETQ. This CDR3 is built from 17 residues. V was trimmed by 4 bases and J by 1 base, leaving 20 bases between them. Study outcomes and limitations: The study's authors posited that every seasonal influenza vaccination enlists few new T cells.

TCRdb reanalysed the RT-PCR reads using MiXCR and keeps one entry per CDR3 protein. This sample yields a few hundred thousand distinct CDR3 sequences, of which about 20% are seen a single time; 10% belongs to the top ten. Worth noting for this clonotype: The antigen remains unidentified.

V and J are TRBV5-1 and TRBJ1-1, with unresolved D. This clonotype was sampled from a man in his fifties or sixties who received an inactivated influenza vaccine. The sample consisted of PBMCs from blood, taken approximately 22 months after vaccination. The DNA of the CDR3 is TGCGCCAGCAGCCCGCGGCTAAGAGGGCCGACGAACACTGAAGCTTTCTTT. Its translation: CASSPRLRGPTNTEAFF.